Following are 27 T cell receptor beta chains from one sample sequenced in a study of T cell clones after liver transplantation. Profiling relied on immunoSEQ multiplex PCR, and the TCRdb table lists in-frame clones only, not all of them. The data contain about 53,000 clones, roughly 84% of them singletons. Source: CD4+ T cells from blood, taken before liver transplant. The receptors shown here come from a human donor who received a liver transplant.

CDR3 region: CASSSDRTIGYGYTF. The CDR3, as DNA: TGTGCCAGCAGCTCGGACAGGACGATTGGTTATGGCTACACCTTC. The chain carries TRBV7-9 and TRBJ1-2, with 7 positions matching TRBD1. Germline V gives CDR1 SEHNR, CDR2 FQNEAQ (reference sequence). The ends lost 4 bases at V and 5 bases at J; junction bases unmatched: 10. The CDR3 totals 15 residues.

This clone was seen a single time. CDR3 bases: TGTGCCAGCAGCTTAGATCAGGGCGTGATCACAGATACGCAGTATTTT. This gives the protein CASSLDQGVITDTQYF. The chain joins TRBV11-2 to TRBJ2-3; tentatively, D is TRBD1 (5 bases). The germline V and J ends were trimmed by 0 bases and 2 bases, with 12 bases remaining between them. CDR1 SGHAT and CDR2 FQNNGV come from the germline V gene. CDR3 length: 16 residues. Based on the CDR3 plus reference TRBV11-2 and TRBJ2-3, the full variable domain is EAGVAQSPRYKIIEKRQSVAFWCNPISGHATLYWYQQILGQGPKLLIQFQNNGVVDDSQLPKDRFSAERLKGVDSTLKIQPAKLEDSAVYLCASSLDQGVITDTQYFGPGTRLTVL.

V usage is TRBV7-7 and J usage is TRBJ2-2; the D call may be TRBD1 or TRBD2 (5 bases each). This CDR3 spans 10 amino acids. With 8 bases removed from V and 7 bases from J, the gap between germline ends came to 5 bases. In germline, CDR1 is SSHAT, CDR2 FNYEAQ (reference sequence). In nucleotides, the CDR3 is TGTGCCAGCGGGGGCGGGGAGCTGTTTTTT. This sequence encodes CASGGGELFF.

CDR3 protein: CASSRDRGNYGYTF. As DNA, the CDR3 is TGTGCCAGCAGCAGGGACAGGGGGAACTATGGCTACACCTTC. The chain joins TRBV5-6 to TRBJ1-2, with TRBD1 matching over 11 bases. This CDR3 is 14 amino acids long. The V segment lost 4 bases and the J segment 2 bases; nucleotides outside the gene matches: 1. CDR1 and CDR2 (germline): SGHDT, YYEEEE.

Only a few counts were recorded for this clone. J is TRBJ2-3 and V is TRBV5-4, with TRBD2 matching 8 bases. This CDR3 comprises 15 residues. Losses at the gene ends were 4 bases for V and 5 bases for J; bases not matched to a gene: 9. CDR1 is SGHNT and CDR2 is YYREEE in the germline V gene (reference sequence). The DNA of the CDR3 is TGTGCCAGCAGCCCGACTAGCGCGGAGAGAGATACGCAGTATTTT. It specifies CASSPTSAERDTQYF.

The chain joins TRBV19 to TRBJ1-2, with no clear D. CDR3 length: 13 residues. Germline V gene data show CDR1 as LNHDA and CDR2 as SQIVND (reference sequence). V dropped 4 bases and J dropped 6 bases, with 12 bases sitting between them. CDR3 DNA sequence: TGTGCCAGTAGTAATGACCCCCGCCATGGCTACACCTTC. Translation gives CASSNDPRHGYTF. The complete variable domain, with remaining parts taken from reference TRBV19 and TRBJ1-2, reads DGGITQSPKYLFRKEGQNVTLSCEQNLNHDAMYWYRQDPGQGLRLIYYSQIVNDFQKGDIAEGYSVSREKKESFPLTVTSAQKNPTAFYLCASSNDPRHGYTFGSGTRLTVV.

The V gene is TRBV5-4, the J gene TRBJ1-1, with TRBD1 matching over 9 bases. In germline, CDR1 is SGHNT, CDR2 YYREEE (reference sequence). This CDR3 comprises 13 residues. V shed 3 bases and J 7 bases; nucleotides not matched to a gene: 4. The CDR3 spells CASSSPGQGEAFF. The CDR3 nucleotides read TGTGCCAGCAGCTCCCCGGGACAGGGTGAAGCTTTCTTT. The variable domain in full, with the rest retrieved from reference TRBV5-4 and TRBJ1-1, is ETGVTQSPTHLIKTRGQQVTLRCSSQSGHNTVSWYQQALGQGPQFIFQYYREEENGRGNFPPRFSGLQFPNYSSELNVNALELDDSALYLCASSSPGQGEAFFGQGTRLTVV.

In this sample, this clone turned up a few times. The rearrangement links TRBV6-5 to TRBJ1-5; 9 bases are shared with TRBD1. Germline assignment: CDR1 MNHEY and CDR2 SVGAGI. The V gene end was trimmed by 8 bases and the J gene end by 6 bases; junction bases not matched to a gene: 5. The length of the CDR3 is 13 residues. As DNA, the CDR3 is TGTGCCAGCGGCACAGGGGGCGGTCAGCCCCAGCATTTT. Translation gives CASGTGGGQPQHF.

V usage is TRBV27 and J usage is TRBJ1-2; D is ambiguous. In germline, CDR1 is MNHEY, CDR2 SMNVEV (reference sequence). V lost 5 bases and J lost 2, with 12 bases in between. The CDR3 has 14 residues. The CDR3 region is CASSTSPLNYGYTF. The CDR3 region has the DNA TGTGCCAGCAGTACCTCCCCCCTCAACTATGGCTACACCTTC.

This chain joins TRBV19 and TRBJ1-3, with a possible D match to TRBD1 (6 bases). The V end was cut by 7 bases, the J end by 0 bases, with 16 bases between. Germline V lookup: CDR1 LNHDA, CDR2 SQIVND (reference sequence). The CDR3 spans 16 residues. The CDR3 loop is CASTSTGTDSGNTIYF. CDR3 nucleotides: TGTGCCAGTACCTCCACAGGGACGGACTCTGGAAACACCATATATTTT.

The chain is built from TRBV6-4 and TRBJ2-5; TRBD2 matches 14 bases. Germline V gene lookup returns CDR1 MRHNA and CDR2 SNTAGT. V dropped 5 bases and J dropped 2; count of bases not matched to a gene: 7. CDR3 size: 17 residues. CDR3 amino acids: CASSPGTSGSGQETQYF. The CDR3 coding sequence is TGTGCCAGCAGTCCCGGGACTAGCGGGAGTGGGCAAGAGACCCAGTACTTC.

The chain combines TRBV7-2 with TRBJ2-7; possible D gene TRBD1, 5 bases. The CDR3 loop spans 8 amino acids. CDR1 SGHTA and CDR2 FQGNSA come from the germline V gene. Here the CDR3 DNA reads TGTGCAAGGGGCGAGCAGTACTTC. Protein sequence: CARGEQYF.

The chain employs TRBV9 and TRBJ2-7; 10 nucleotides agree with TRBD2. The germline CDR1 and CDR2 sequences are SGDLS and YYNGEE. V was pared by 3 bases and J by 7 bases, with 10 bases of the junction left unmatched. This CDR3 contains 15 residues. CDR3 sequence: CASSAIAGGPEEQYF. The CDR3 DNA reads as TGTGCCAGCAGCGCCATAGCGGGAGGACCCGAGGAGCAGTACTTC. Full variable domain (rest looked up from reference TRBV9 and TRBJ2-7): DSGVTQTPKHLITATGQRVTLRCSPRSGDLSVYWYQQSLDQGLQFLIQYYNGEERAKGNILERFSAQQFPDLHSELNLSSLELGDSALYFCASSAIAGGPEEQYFGPGTRLTVT.

CDR3 amino acids: CASSQDLADGESYEQYF. The CDR3 DNA reads TGTGCCAGCAGCCAAGATCTAGCGGATGGGGAATCCTACGAGCAGTACTTC. The chain employs TRBV4-2 and TRBJ2-7; 7 bases are shared with TRBD2. The CDR3 is 17 residues long. The V segment lost 0 bases and the J segment 1 base; nucleotides outside the gene matches: 9. The germline CDR1 and CDR2 sequences are LGHNA and YNFKEQ.

The chain is built from TRBV15 and TRBJ2-1, with a weak D call TRBD1 (6 bases). Trimming took off 1 base at V and 2 bases at J, with 6 bases between the two ends. The CDR3 contains 14 residues. Germline V CDR1 and CDR2: LNHNV, YYDKDF (reference sequence). The CDR3 DNA is TGTGCCACCAGCAGAGGACAGGCCTACAATGAGCAGTTCTTC. This sequence encodes CATSRGQAYNEQFF.

This clone has only a few counts. The J gene is TRBJ2-3, the V gene TRBV5-6; tentatively, D is TRBD1 (6 bases). The CDR3 loop spans 14 amino acids. Deletions cut 2 bases from V and 5 bases from J, with 12 bases between. Germline V lookup: CDR1 SGHDT, CDR2 YYEEEE. The CDR3 protein is CASSFTGWLDTQYF. The CDR3 DNA is TGTGCCAGCAGCTTCACAGGGTGGTTAGATACGCAGTATTTT.

The J gene is TRBJ2-5, the V gene TRBV7-2, with 15 bases fitting TRBD2. Germline CDR1 SGHTA, CDR2 FQGNSA. V gave up 3 bases and J gave up 7 bases; unmatched junction bases: 9. The CDR3 runs to 17 residues. The CDR3 sequence is CASSLGLAGGGGGTQYF. For the CDR3, the DNA is TGTGCCAGCAGCTTGGGACTAGCGGGAGGTGGTGGGGGGACCCAGTACTTC.

The chain carries TRBV7-3 and TRBJ1-2; perhaps TRBD1 as D (5 bases). The germline V and J ends were trimmed by 4 bases and 5 bases, with 23 bases remaining between them. The CDR3 is made up of 17 amino acids. In germline, CDR1 is SGHTA, CDR2 FQGTGA. DNA of the CDR3: TGTGCCAGCAGCTCCTCCGGGACCGGCCCCACCTCTTATGGCTACACCTTC. Residues: CASSSSGTGPTSYGYTF.

The rearrangement uses TRBV2 and TRBJ2-6; 10 bases are shared with TRBD1. Trimming cost V 5 bases and J 1 base; bases outside gene matches: 8. The CDR3 covers 18 residues. Germline loops: CDR1 SNHLY, CDR2 FYNNEI. Here the CDR3 reads CASSQTGGGLSGANVLTF. Written as DNA, the CDR3 is TGTGCCAGCAGTCAGACAGGGGGCGGATTATCTGGGGCCAACGTCCTGACTTTC.

The J gene is TRBJ2-1, the V gene TRBV6-5, with a weak D call TRBD1 (5 bases). CDR1 is MNHEY and CDR2 is SVGAGI in the germline V gene. V was clipped by 6 bases and J by 6 bases, with 12 bases between them. The CDR3 has 13 residues. The CDR3 nucleotides are TGTGCCAGCAGCGGCAGGGCTCGCAATGAGCAGTTCTTC. As protein: CASSGRARNEQFF.

The chain is built from TRBV6-1 and TRBJ1-2; 7 bases are shared with TRBD1. The V segment lost 4 bases and the J segment 4 bases; nucleotides outside the gene matches: 9. The CDR3 spans 15 residues. The germline V gene encodes CDR1 MNHNS and CDR2 SASEGT. This CDR3 is CASSVGDSPVYGYTF. CDR3 DNA: TGTGCCAGCAGTGTGGGGGACAGCCCCGTCTATGGCTACACCTTC.

The chain carries TRBV21-1 and TRBJ2-5; the table gives TRBD2 as D, unverified against the DNA. TRBV21-1 corresponds to a pseudogene. This CDR3 spans 16 amino acids. The CDR3 reads CASSRPPRSGQETQYF. Written as DNA, the CDR3 is TGTGCCAGCAGCAGACCCCCCCGGAGCGGTCAAGAGACCCAGTACTTC.

The chain carries TRBV27 and TRBJ1-3; the D gene is possibly TRBD1 (5 bases). This CDR3 spans 15 amino acids. The ends were cut back, 0 bases at V and 3 bases at J, with 9 bases in the middle. Per germline, CDR1 MNHEY and CDR2 SMNVEV (reference sequence). Here the CDR3 reads CASSLSQGFGNTIYF. CDR3 nucleotides: TGTGCCAGCAGTTTATCTCAGGGATTTGGAAACACCATATATTTT.

The rearrangement links TRBV4-2 to TRBJ2-3; a weak D match, TRBD2 (7 bases). V was clipped by 3 bases and J by 2 bases, with 15 bases between them. Germline V gene sequence: CDR1 LGHNA, CDR2 YNFKEQ. This CDR3 has 16 residues. CDR3 amino acids: CASSHTGGGNTDTQYF. The CDR3 DNA reads as TGTGCCAGCAGCCATACCGGCGGGGGCAACACAGATACGCAGTATTTT.

The V call is TRBV4-1, the J call TRBJ2-7; D unresolved. The germline gives CDR1 MGHRA, CDR2 YSYEKL. CDR3 length equals 15 residues. Between the trimmed V and J ends, which lost 0 bases and 6 bases, there was a span of 15 bases. The CDR3 spells CASSQDSDLGFEQYF. CDR3 DNA: TGCGCCAGCAGCCAAGATTCAGATCTAGGGTTCGAGCAGTACTTC.

The gene calls are TRBV7-8 and TRBJ2-3; 11 bases map to TRBD2. CDR1 and CDR2 (germline): SGHVS, FQNEAQ. This CDR3 is built from 15 residues. V trimming: 5 bases; J trimming: 4 bases; junction bases outside the gene matches: 5. The CDR3 DNA is TGTGCCAGCAGCCCCGGACTAGCGGGCGCAGATACGCAGTATTTT. Translating gives CASSPGLAGADTQYF. Looking up the rest from reference TRBV7-8 and TRBJ2-3 gives the full variable domain: GAGVSQSPRYKVAKRGQDVALRCDPISGHVSLFWYQQALGQGPEFLTYFQNEAQLDKSGLPSDRFFAERPEGSVSTLKIQRTQQEDSAVYLCASSPGLAGADTQYFGPGTRLTVL.

The rearrangement uses TRBV11-2 and TRBJ1-1, with D uncertain. CDR3 size: 13 residues. V lost 5 bases to trimming and J lost 5 bases, with 12 bases between them. CDR1 is SGHAT, CDR2 FQNNGV, per germline. The CDR3 DNA is TGTGCCAGCAGCCCAGCGGTGGGAACTGAAGCTTTCTTT. Translation: CASSPAVGTEAFF.